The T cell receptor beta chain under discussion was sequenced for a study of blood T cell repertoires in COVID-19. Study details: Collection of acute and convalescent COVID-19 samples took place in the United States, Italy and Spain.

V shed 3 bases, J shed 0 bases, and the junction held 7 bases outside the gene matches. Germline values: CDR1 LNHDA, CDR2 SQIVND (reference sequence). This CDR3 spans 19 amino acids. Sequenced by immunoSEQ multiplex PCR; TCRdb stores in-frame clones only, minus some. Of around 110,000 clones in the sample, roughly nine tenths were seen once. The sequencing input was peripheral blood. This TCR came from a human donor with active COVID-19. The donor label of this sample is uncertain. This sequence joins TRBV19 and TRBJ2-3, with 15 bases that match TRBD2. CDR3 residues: CASSIMGLAGGPSTDTQYF. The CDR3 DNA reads TGTGCCAGTAGTATTATGGGACTAGCGGGGGGACCCAGCACAGATACGCAGTATTTT.